This T cell receptor (beta chain) was observed in a study of post-analysis software for immune sequencing data. Study-level points and caveats: Patients carried a handful of TRBV segments more frequently than controls did, and TRBV5-6, TRBV5-1 and TRBV20-1 were among them. Samples prepared in the same batch strongly co-clustered by F measure. Compared against controls, patients with multiple sclerosis displayed significantly lower normalized Chao1 diversity.

A remark on this clonotype: The antigen remains unidentified.

Germline CDR1 is LGHNA and CDR2 is YNFKEQ. This CDR3 comprises 14 residues. J gave up 8 bases and V 1 base, and 5 bases lay outside the gene matches. Unique molecular identifiers had been added to the TCR beta cDNA libraries. TCRdb recomputed calls from the PCR reads with MiXCR, one row per CDR3 protein. The table includes roughly 670,000 distinct CDR3 sequences, approximately 59% detected once. The V call is TRBV4-2, the J call TRBJ2-1, with 7 nucleotides matching TRBD2. Sequences were obtained from blood. This TCR was recovered from a girl under 10 years old with multiple sclerosis. The CDR3 bases are TGTGCCAGCAGCCAAGGGGCGGGGGAATATGAGCAGTTCTTC. It encodes CASSQGAGEYEQFF.